The present entry profiles one TCR beta chain with its context. Antigen unknown. The data stem from a study of shared clonotypes between healthy human individuals. Findings and limits, study-wide: Rarefaction analysis demonstrated incomplete sorted-subset sequencing notwithstanding large depth.

CDR3 length equals 14 residues. The V end lost 5 bases, the J end lost 8 bases, and 16 bases lay between the germline ends. The germline V gene encodes CDR1 MNHEY and CDR2 SMNVEV (reference sequence). Profiling relied on immunoSEQ multiplex PCR, and the TCRdb table lists in-frame clones only, not all of them. The data hold about 2 million clones, with approximately 94% observed a single time. Terminally differentiated effector memory CD45RA+ cells were left out of the naive CD8 fraction, which was CD45RO-negative and positively selected for CCR7. The chain links TRBV27 to TRBJ2-1, with a tentative D call TRBD1 (6 bases). The clonotype originates from a man younger than 35 in good health. Sequencing was performed on naive CD8+ T cells sorted from blood. The DNA of the CDR3 is TGTGCCAGCAGTCCCAGGGGCTATTGGGATGAGCAGTTCTTC. It encodes CASSPRGYWDEQFF.